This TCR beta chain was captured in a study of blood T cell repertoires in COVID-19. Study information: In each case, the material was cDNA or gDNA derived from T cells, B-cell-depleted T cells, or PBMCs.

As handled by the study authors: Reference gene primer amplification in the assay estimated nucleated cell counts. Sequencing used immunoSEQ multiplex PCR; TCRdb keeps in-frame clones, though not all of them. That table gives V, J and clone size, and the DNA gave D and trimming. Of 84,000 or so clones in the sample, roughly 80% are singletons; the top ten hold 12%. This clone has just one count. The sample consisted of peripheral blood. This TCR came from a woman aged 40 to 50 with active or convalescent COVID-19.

The CDR3 here is CASSGTGRSGELFF. The CDR3 DNA reads TGCGCCAGCAGCGGGACAGGGCGGAGCGGGGAGCTGTTTTTT. The V gene is TRBV5-1, the J gene TRBJ2-2; 9 nucleotides match TRBD1. With 4 bases clipped from V and 7 bases from J, the junction kept 5 bases outside the gene matches. The CDR3 contains 14 residues. Germline CDR1 SGHRS, CDR2 YFSETQ. The whole variable domain, remainder taken from reference TRBV5-1 and TRBJ2-2, is KAGVTQTPRYLIKTRGQQVTLSCSPISGHRSVSWYQQTPGQGLQFLFEYFSETQRNKGNFPGRFSGRQFSNSRSEMNVSTLELGDSALYLCASSGTGRSGELFFGEGSRLTVL.